This is a list of T cell receptor beta chains from one sample in a study of shared clonotypes between healthy human individuals. Method: immunoSEQ multiplex PCR; TCRdb's copy keeps in-frame clones and lacks some. The sample holds around 1,100,000 clones, roughly 77% seen once. Specimen: memory CD4+ T cells from PBMCs. The receptors were sampled from a man younger than 35 in good health. Some clones in this sample may be carry-over from other donors' samples. Both conserved end residues are part of each CDR3. Each record gives: V gene, D gene, clone size, J gene, CDR3 DNA, CDR3 protein. The D gene is left open where the match is weak. The size field is filled for only some rows; it gives once, few, many or a size class.

>TRBV5-1|NA|NA|TRBJ2-7
TGCGCCAGCAAACCCGACTGGGCCTCCTACGAGCAGTACTTC
CASKPDWASYEQYF
>TRBV25-1|TRBD2|NA|TRBJ2-7
TGTGCCAGCAGTCCGGCGGGAGAGAGCGAGCAGTACTTC
CASSPAGESEQYF
>TRBV7-9|NA|once|TRBJ1-5
TGTGCCAGCAGCCCTAGTGGGGGGGCAAGCAATCAGCCCCAGCATTTT
CASSPSGGASNQPQHF
>TRBV4-1|NA|NA|TRBJ2-2
TGCGCCAGCAGCGCAGGGCTACGGGGGACAGCAGCTTCCACCGGGGAGCTGTTTTTT
CASSAGLRGTAASTGELFF
>TRBV7-9|NA|NA|TRBJ2-7
TGTGCCAGCAGCTCCCAAAATCTATTCAGCTCCTACGAGCAGTACTTC
CASSSQNLFSSYEQYF
>TRBV7-3|NA|once|TRBJ2-3
TGTGCCAGCAGCTTTCAGGGGAGAAAGGCAGATACGCAGTATTTT
CASSFQGRKADTQYF
>TRBV9|TRBD2|once|TRBJ2-1
TGTGCCAGCAGCTCCCACAGGATAGCGGGCCCAGATGAGCAGTTCTTC
CASSSHRIAGPDEQFF
>TRBV19|TRBD1|NA|TRBJ2-3
TGTGCCAGTTCCCTCGGACAGGGGGCTGGGGATACGCAGTATTTT
CASSLGQGAGDTQYF
>TRBV18|TRBD1|NA|TRBJ2-5
TGTGCCAGCTCACGGGACAGAAAAGAGACCCAGTACTTC
CASSRDRKETQYF
>TRBV7-2|NA|NA|TRBJ2-2
TGTGCCAGCAGCCGACAACCTACCGGGGAGCTGTTTTTT
CASSRQPTGELFF
>TRBV2|TRBD2|NA|TRBJ2-1
TGTGCCAGCAGTGAACGGCTAGCGGGAGCCAATGAGCAGTTCTTC
CASSERLAGANEQFF
>TRBV25-1|NA|NA|TRBJ1-4
TGTGCCAGCAGTGGGGTGGGGTCTAATGAAAAACTGTTTTTT
CASSGVGSNEKLFF
>TRBV7-9|TRBD2|NA|TRBJ2-2
TGTGCCAGCAGCTTATACGGCGGGAGAGGGACCGGGGAGCTGTTTTTT
CASSLYGGRGTGELFF
>TRBV15|TRBD2|NA|TRBJ2-1
TGTGCCACCAGCAGAGGGACTAGCCTAGACAATGAGCAGTTCTTC
CATSRGTSLDNEQFF
>TRBV5-4|NA|NA|TRBJ1-1
TGTGCCAGCAGCTTGCGGACTCAAAACACTGAAGCTTTCTTT
CASSLRTQNTEAFF
>TRBV7-3|TRBD1|NA|TRBJ1-2
TGTGCCAGCAGCTTGGGGGACAGAAACTATGGCTACACCTTC
CASSLGDRNYGYTF
>TRBV11-2|TRBD2|NA|TRBJ2-2
TGTGCCAGCGGTGGCGGGGGAGGTAACACCGGGGAGCTGTTTTTT
CASGGGGGNTGELFF
>TRBV5-4|TRBD2|once|TRBJ2-5
TGTGCCAGCAGCTTGGGGACTAGCGCGGAGACCCAGTACTTC
CASSLGTSAETQYF
>TRBV5-4|TRBD2|few|TRBJ2-4
TGTGCCAGCAGCCCCGGGACTAGCCGAGGCAAAAACATTCAGTACTTC
CASSPGTSRGKNIQYF
>TRBV2|TRBD1|NA|TRBJ2-3
TGTGCCAGCAGTCCGACAGGGTTTGCAGATACGCAGTATTTT
CASSPTGFADTQYF
>TRBV10-1|TRBD2|NA|TRBJ2-1
TGCGCCAGCAGTGCGGGACTAGCGGCGGGTGAGCAGTTCTTC
CASSAGLAAGEQFF
>TRBV19|NA|once|TRBJ1-2
TGTGCCAGTAGTATCGACAGGTACTATGGCTACACCTTC
CASSIDRYYGYTF
>TRBV19|NA|NA|TRBJ1-2
TGTGCCAGTAGTTTGCGTACACCGAGGGCTGTCTATGGCTACACCTTC
CASSLRTPRAVYGYTF
>TRBV5-1|TRBD1|NA|TRBJ2-7
TGCGCCAGCAGCCCGACAGGGGGCAGCTACGAGCAGTACTTC
CASSPTGGSYEQYF
>TRBV7-3|NA|NA|TRBJ1-1
TGTGCCAGCAGCTTAGAACGGGGGACATGGGCTTTCTTT
CASSLERGTWAFF
>TRBV10-1|TRBD1|NA|TRBJ1-1
TGCGCCAGCAGTGAGTCCCCGGACAGGGGGTTCGTGAACACTGAAGCTTTCTTT
CASSESPDRGFVNTEAFF
>TRBV11-2|NA|NA|TRBJ1-4
TGTGCCAGCAGCTTTCAAGATGAAAAACTGTTTTTT
CASSFQDEKLFF
>TRBV6-1|NA|NA|TRBJ2-1
TGTGCCAGCAGTGGACGTAGCGGAGCATACAATGAGCAGTTCTTC
CASSGRSGAYNEQFF
>TRBV6-5|TRBD1|NA|TRBJ1-2
TGTGCCAGCAGTTACTCGGGGACAGGGTTTTTTGGCTACACCTTC
CASSYSGTGFFGYTF
>TRBV6-6|NA|NA|TRBJ1-3
TGTGCCAGCAGTTACCCCACCGGGGGATTAAGAAACACCATATATTTT
CASSYPTGGLRNTIYF
>TRBV28|TRBD1|NA|TRBJ2-5
TGTGCCAGCAGTCGACAGGGCGGCCGGGAGACCCAGTACTTC
CASSRQGGRETQYF
>TRBV9|NA|NA|TRBJ2-3
TGTGCCAGCGGGGACTGGTTGGGCACAGATACGCAGTATTTT
CASGDWLGTDTQYF
>TRBV18|NA|NA|TRBJ2-3
TGTGCCAGCCGCCAGATGGTGAGGGAAGTAGATACGCAGTATTTT
CASRQMVREVDTQYF
>TRBV11-2|NA|NA|TRBJ1-4
TGTGCCAGCAGCCAAAGTGGACAAGTTAATGAAAAACTGTTTTTT
CASSQSGQVNEKLFF
>TRBV5-6|NA|NA|TRBJ2-3
TGTGCCAGCAGCTTGGGGCCAGGGCTAAATACGCAGTATTTT
CASSLGPGLNTQYF
>TRBV18|NA|NA|TRBJ2-2
TGTGCCAGCTCACGAGCTGGGAACACCGGGGAGCTGTTTTTT
CASSRAGNTGELFF
>TRBV11-3|TRBD1|NA|TRBJ2-6
TGTGCCAGCAGCTTAGATGGGCCGACAGGGGGCGGCTCTGGGGCCAACGTCCTGACTTTC
CASSLDGPTGGGSGANVLTF
>TRBV11-2|NA|NA|TRBJ2-2
TGTGCCAGCAGCTTAGATTGGGAGACCGGGGAGCTGTTTTTT
CASSLDWETGELFF
>TRBV2|NA|NA|TRBJ1-2
TGTGCCAGCAGTAACAGCAGACATGGCTACACCTTC
CASSNSRHGYTF
>TRBV19|NA|once|TRBJ2-2
TGTGCCAGTAGTGACCTCACCGGGGAGCTGTTTTTT
CASSDLTGELFF
>TRBV7-2|TRBD2|NA|TRBJ2-2
TGTGCCAGTCCCAATGGGCTAGCGGGAGCAGGGGCCGGGGAGCTGTTTTTT
CASPNGLAGAGAGELFF
>TRBV12-5|TRBD2|NA|TRBJ2-7
TGTGCTAGTGGTTTGGACCCGGGACTAGCGGGAGGACGATCCTACGAGCAGTACTTC
CASGLDPGLAGGRSYEQYF
>TRBV12-2|NA|NA|TRBJ1-2
TGTGCAAGCCGATATACCATTGCCAGTGGGACCTATGGCTACACCTTC
CASRYTIASGTYGYTF
>TRBV6-1|TRBD2|NA|TRBJ2-1
TGTGCCAGCAGGGCGGGAGAGACCGGCCCCAATGAGCAGTTCTTC
CASRAGETGPNEQFF
>TRBV15|TRBD2|NA|TRBJ2-1
TGTGCCACCAGCAGAGGACCCGGGAGGGCCTTCGATGAGCAGTTCTTC
CATSRGPGRAFDEQFF
>TRBV28|NA|NA|TRBJ2-3
TGTGCCAGCAGTCCGAGGGAAGATACGCAGTATTTT
CASSPREDTQYF
>TRBV2|NA|NA|TRBJ1-1
TGTGCCAGCAATCTCATGGGTAATGAAGCTTTCTTT
CASNLMGNEAFF
>TRBV10-3|NA|NA|TRBJ2-7
TGTGCCATCAGCCCGACAGATTCCTACGAGCAGTACTTC
CAISPTDSYEQYF
>TRBV5-1|TRBD2|NA|TRBJ2-1
TGCGCCAGCAGCGCCTTAGCGGGAGCAGGTGGCGATGAGCAGTTCTTC
CASSALAGAGGDEQFF
>TRBV11-2|TRBD1|NA|TRBJ1-2
TGTGCCAGCAGCCCGTTTCCCCGGGACAGCCCTAATGGCTACACCTTC
CASSPFPRDSPNGYTF